Listed below are T cell receptor beta chains from one sample, sequenced in a study of blood T cell repertoires in COVID-19. Using immunoSEQ multiplex PCR, the repertoire was profiled, and TCRdb retains in-frame clones only, with some absent. Of around 110,000 clones listed, under 95% were seen once; the top ten hold around 1.2%. Material: peripheral blood. Receptors originate from a woman under 40 with acute or convalescent COVID-19. CDR3s include the opening cysteine and the closing phenylalanine or tryptophan. D genes are given only for firm matches. Clone size, where shown, is once, few, many, or a class for clones that have expanded.

clone_size	j_call	d_call	v_call	cdr3_nt	cdr3_aa
once	TRBJ2-7	TRBD2	TRBV14	TGTGCCAGCAGCCAGCGGGGGAATACCCGTTACGAGCAGTACTTC	CASSQRGNTRYEQYF
.	TRBJ2-5	.	TRBV14	TGTGCCAGCAGCCAAGACCCAGGGTTTTTTGAGACCCAGTACTTC	CASSQDPGFFETQYF
.	TRBJ2-6	.	TRBV6-1	TGTGCCAGCAGTGCCCAGGGGAGGGCTGGGGCCAACGTCCTGACTTTC	CASSAQGRAGANVLTF
.	TRBJ1-2	.	TRBV7-9	TGTGCCAGCAGCTTAGAACTCAACTATGGCTACACCTTC	CASSLELNYGYTF
.	TRBJ2-7	.	TRBV11-2	TGTGCCAGCAGCTTAGCAAGGGGTGGTGAGCAGTACTTC	CASSLARGGEQYF
.	TRBJ2-3	.	TRBV12-5	TGTGCTAGTGGTTCCAAGACAGACCGTAGCACAGATACGCAGTATTTT	CASGSKTDRSTDTQYF
.	TRBJ2-1	.	TRBV6-2/TRBV6-3	TGTGCCAGCAGTAAAGCAATACAGGGCAGTGAGCAGTTCTTC	CASSKAIQGSEQFF
.	TRBJ1-4	TRBD1	TRBV2	TGTGCCTCCCTAGGGGCGGGACAGGGTCACGAAAAACTGTTTTTT	CASLGAGQGHEKLFF
.	TRBJ2-5	.	TRBV12-5	TGTGCTAGTGGTTTAGTGGGGGGTCAAGAGACCCAGTACTTC	CASGLVGGQETQYF
.	TRBJ1-1	TRBD1	TRBV11-3	TGTGCCAGCAGCTTCCGGGACAGGTCATATTACACTGAAGCTTTCTTT	CASSFRDRSYYTEAFF
.	TRBJ1-5	.	TRBV28	TGTGCCAGCAGTTCCCCCCCAGGGTACGGTGGCCAGCCCCAGCATTTT	CASSSPPGYGGQPQHF
.	TRBJ1-5	TRBD1	TRBV6-5	TGTGCCAGCAGTTACTACAGGGGCCAGCCCCAGCATTTT	CASSYYRGQPQHF
.	TRBJ1-3	TRBD1	TRBV5-6	TGTGCCAGCAGCAACCGACCCGGGACAGCCTCTGGAAACACCATATATTTT	CASSNRPGTASGNTIYF
.	TRBJ2-6	.	TRBV12-5	TGTGCTAGTGGCCGTTATGTAGTGTACGGGGCCAACGTCCTGACTTTC	CASGRYVVYGANVLTF
.	TRBJ2-1	.	TRBV25-1	TGTGCCAGCAGTGAATCCCAGGCCTACAATGAGCAGTTCTTC	CASSESQAYNEQFF
once	TRBJ2-1	TRBD2	TRBV3-1/TRBV3-2	TGTGCCAGCAGTTTTAGCGGGGGGAATTACAATGAGCAGTTCTTC	CASSFSGGNYNEQFF
.	TRBJ2-5	TRBD1	TRBV4-1	TGCGCCAGCAGCCAAGCTTTGACAGGGTCAGAGACCCAGTACTTC	CASSQALTGSETQYF
once	TRBJ2-1	TRBD2	TRBV28	TGTGCCAGCAGCCCGACCCGACTAGCCTATGAGCAGTTCTTC	CASSPTRLAYEQFF
few	TRBJ2-7	.	TRBV6-5	TGTGCCAGCAGTTACTCGACAGATTACTACGAGCAGTACTTC	CASSYSTDYYEQYF
.	TRBJ2-7	.	TRBV5-1	TGCGCCAGCAGCTTGGAGGCGATGGACAGCTCCTACGAGCAGTACTTC	CASSLEAMDSSYEQYF
.	TRBJ2-1	.	TRBV7-9	TGTGCCAGTACGGAGGCCGGTTACAATGAGCAGTTCTTC	CASTEAGYNEQFF
.	TRBJ1-4	TRBD1	TRBV7-9	TGTGCCAGCAGAATCGACGGACAGGGGAATGAAAAACTGTTTTTT	CASRIDGQGNEKLFF
once	TRBJ2-7	.	TRBV3-1/TRBV3-2	TGTGCCAGCAGCCAAGGGAGGCAGGCGAGCTACGAGCAGTACTTC	CASSQGRQASYEQYF
.	TRBJ1-1	.	TRBV24-1	TGTGCCACCAGTGATTTAACAGGGTGGGCTTTCTTT	CATSDLTGWAFF
.	TRBJ2-7	TRBD2	TRBV29-1	TGCAGCGTTGAAGATCGGGTAGCGGGGGAGGAATACGAGCAGTACTTC	CSVEDRVAGEEYEQYF
.	TRBJ2-7	TRBD1	TRBV28	TGTGCCAGCAACGAGAGGACAGGGCGTATCTACGAGCAGTACTTC	CASNERTGRIYEQYF
.	TRBJ2-1	.	TRBV3-1/TRBV3-2	TGTGCCAGCAGCCAAGTCACCCATCGGGGCAATGAGCAGTTCTTC	CASSQVTHRGNEQFF
.	TRBJ2-3	TRBD1	TRBV7-9	TGTGCCAGCAGCTTATTAGGACAGGGCGCAGATACGCAGTATTTT	CASSLLGQGADTQYF
once	TRBJ2-7	.	TRBV4-2	TGTGCCAGCAGCCCGAAGAGAGACTACGAGCAGTACTTC	CASSPKRDYEQYF
.	TRBJ1-2	TRBD1	TRBV6-2/TRBV6-3	TGTGCCAGCAGTTACGGGGAACAGGGGCACTATGGCTACACCTTC	CASSYGEQGHYGYTF
few	TRBJ2-7	TRBD1	TRBV18	TGTGCCAGCTCACCTCCTTTGACAGGGAGAACCTACGAGCAGTACTTC	CASSPPLTGRTYEQYF
.	TRBJ2-3	TRBD2	TRBV5-8	TGTGCCAGCAGCTTGCAAGCGGGGGAGGTGGATACGCAGTATTTT	CASSLQAGEVDTQYF
.	TRBJ1-2	TRBD1	TRBV6-4	TGTGCCAGCAGTGACACCGGACAGGGGATTGGTGGCTACACCTTC	CASSDTGQGIGGYTF
.	TRBJ1-1	.	TRBV29-1	TGCAGCGTTGAAATATGGAACACTGAAGCTTTCTTT	CSVEIWNTEAFF
.	TRBJ1-1	.	TRBV27	TGTGCCAGCAGTTCAAAGCCCCCCCGCGCAGGGCTCACTGAAGCTTTCTTT	CASSSKPPRAGLTEAFF
.	TRBJ1-5	.	TRBV18	TGTGCCAGCTCACCATCGGGGGGGAATCAGCCCCAGCATTTT	CASSPSGGNQPQHF
.	TRBJ1-3	.	TRBV2	TGTGCCAGCAGATCACAGGAAACTGGAAACACCATATATTTT	CASRSQETGNTIYF
.	TRBJ2-3	TRBD2	TRBV3-1/TRBV3-2	TGTGTCAGCAGCCAGACTAGCGGGACATACCGCACAGATACGCAGTATTTT	CVSSQTSGTYRTDTQYF
.	TRBJ2-1	TRBD2	TRBV19	TGTGCCAGTAGGGACCTAGCGGGAGTCGGCAATGAGCAGTTCTTC	CASRDLAGVGNEQFF
.	TRBJ1-1	.	TRBV12-3/TRBV12-4	TGTGCCAGCAGTTTTGTCTGGAACACTGAAGCTTTCTTT	CASSFVWNTEAFF
.	TRBJ1-3	.	TRBV18	TGTGCCAGCTCAAACCGAACGGGCTCTGGAAACACCATATATTTT	CASSNRTGSGNTIYF
few	TRBJ1-6	.	TRBV7-3	TGTGCCAGCAGCTTAAACGCCGGGGGATCATCACCCCTCCACTTT	CASSLNAGGSSPLHF
few	TRBJ1-5	TRBD1	TRBV7-9	TGTGCCAGCAGCTGGGGGACAGGTTTTGGCAATCAGCCCCAGCATTTT	CASSWGTGFGNQPQHF
.	TRBJ1-3	.	TRBV7-2	TGTGCCAGCAGCTTGACAGCCGCAATCTCTGGAAACACCATATATTTT	CASSLTAAISGNTIYF
.	TRBJ1-2	TRBD1	TRBV7-9	TGTGCCAGCAACCAGACCCGGGACAGGGGCGACTATGGCTACACCTTC	CASNQTRDRGDYGYTF
.	TRBJ2-2	.	TRBV11-2	TGTGCCAGCTCCTCTTTCCCCGGAGGGAACACCGGGGAGCTGTTTTTT	CASSSFPGGNTGELFF
.	TRBJ2-1	TRBD1	TRBV28	TGTGCCAGCAAGACAGGGCCTAGCTCCTACAATGAGCAGTTCTTC	CASKTGPSSYNEQFF